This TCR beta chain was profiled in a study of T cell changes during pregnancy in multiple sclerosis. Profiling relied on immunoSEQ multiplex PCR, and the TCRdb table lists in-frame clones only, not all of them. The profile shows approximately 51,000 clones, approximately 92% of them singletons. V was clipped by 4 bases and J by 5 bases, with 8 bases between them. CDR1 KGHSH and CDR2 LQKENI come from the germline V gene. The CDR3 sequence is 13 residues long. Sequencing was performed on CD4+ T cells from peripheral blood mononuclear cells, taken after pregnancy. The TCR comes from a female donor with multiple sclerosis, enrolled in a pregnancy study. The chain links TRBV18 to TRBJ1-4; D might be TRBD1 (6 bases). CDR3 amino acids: CASSQGQNEKLFF. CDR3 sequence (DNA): TGTGCCAGCTCACAGGGACAAAATGAAAAACTGTTTTTT.